This T cell receptor (beta chain) was obtained from a study of cytomegalovirus exposure and HLA in healthy donors. Concerning this clone: Its matching antigen is unknown.

PCR involved 60 Vbeta and 13 Jbeta primers. Repertoires were generated with immunoSEQ multiplex PCR, while TCRdb's copy carries only in-frame clones and drops some. Here the sample spans 130,000 or so clones, 73% being singletons. Study outcomes and limitations: A highly shared variant cluster was judged a likely technical artifact.

The clonotype was recovered from a woman in her thirties or forties in good health and CMV-seropositive. The sequencing sample was made of PBMCs.

As DNA, the CDR3 is TGCAGTGCGGGAGGGTCAGGGACCCTCCACTTT. It translates to CSAGGSGTLHF. This chain links TRBV20-1 with TRBJ1-6; D might be TRBD1 (5 bases). CDR1 is DFQATT and CDR2 is SNEGSKA in the germline V gene (reference sequence). The CDR3 contains 11 residues. V was shortened by 6 bases and J by 14 bases, with 14 bases between the two germline ends.